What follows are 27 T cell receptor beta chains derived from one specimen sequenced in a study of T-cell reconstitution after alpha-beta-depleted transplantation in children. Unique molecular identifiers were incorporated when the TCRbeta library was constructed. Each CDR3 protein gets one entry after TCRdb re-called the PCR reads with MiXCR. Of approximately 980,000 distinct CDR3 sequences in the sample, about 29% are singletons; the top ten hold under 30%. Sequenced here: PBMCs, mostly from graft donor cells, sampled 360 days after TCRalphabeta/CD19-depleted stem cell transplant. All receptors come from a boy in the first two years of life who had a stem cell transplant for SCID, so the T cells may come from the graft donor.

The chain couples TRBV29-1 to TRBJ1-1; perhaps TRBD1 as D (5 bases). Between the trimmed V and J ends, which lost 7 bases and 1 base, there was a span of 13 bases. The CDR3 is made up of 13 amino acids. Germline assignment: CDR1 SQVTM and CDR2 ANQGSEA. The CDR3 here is CSAQATANTEAFF. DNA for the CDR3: TGCAGCGCACAGGCGACAGCGAACACTGAAGCTTTCTTT.

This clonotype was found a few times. The CDR3 loop reads CASSLFSGTQETQYF. CDR3 bases: TGCGCCAGCAGCTTGTTCTCCGGCACACAAGAGACCCAGTACTTC. This chain joins TRBV5-1 and TRBJ2-5; D is ambiguous. Germline V lookup: CDR1 SGHRS, CDR2 YFSETQ. V was pared by 1 base and J by 2 bases, with 12 bases between. The CDR3 totals 15 residues.

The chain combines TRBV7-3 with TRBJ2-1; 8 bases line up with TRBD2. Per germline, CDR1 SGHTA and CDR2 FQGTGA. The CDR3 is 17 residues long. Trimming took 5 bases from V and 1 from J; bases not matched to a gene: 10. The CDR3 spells CASSPTGGAKSYNEQFF. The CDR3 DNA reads TGTGCCAGCAGCCCGACGGGGGGGGCCAAGTCCTACAATGAGCAGTTCTTC.

In DNA form, the CDR3 reads TGTGCCAGCAGCACTATCCGCAATGAGCAGTTCTTC. Protein sequence: CASSTIRNEQFF. The chain links TRBV7-2 to TRBJ2-1; D gene unclear. Trimming removed 5 bases at V and 6 bases at J, with 8 bases between. The CDR3 runs to 12 residues. CDR1 is SGHTA and CDR2 is FQGNSA in the germline V gene.

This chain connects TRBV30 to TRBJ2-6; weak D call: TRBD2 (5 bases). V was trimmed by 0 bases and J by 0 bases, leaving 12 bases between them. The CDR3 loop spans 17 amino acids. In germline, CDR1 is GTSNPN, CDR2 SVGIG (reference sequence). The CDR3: CAWSVPGKSSGANVLTF. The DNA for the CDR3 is TGTGCCTGGAGTGTACCCGGGAAGAGCTCTGGGGCCAACGTCCTGACTTTC.

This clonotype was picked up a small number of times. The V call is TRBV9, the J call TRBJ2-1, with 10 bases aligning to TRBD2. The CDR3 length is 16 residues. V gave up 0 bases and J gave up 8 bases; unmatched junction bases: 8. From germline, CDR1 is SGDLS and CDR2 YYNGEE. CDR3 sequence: CASSVGKRGGFDEQFF. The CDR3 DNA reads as TGTGCCAGCAGCGTAGGCAAGCGGGGGGGCTTCGATGAGCAGTTCTTC.

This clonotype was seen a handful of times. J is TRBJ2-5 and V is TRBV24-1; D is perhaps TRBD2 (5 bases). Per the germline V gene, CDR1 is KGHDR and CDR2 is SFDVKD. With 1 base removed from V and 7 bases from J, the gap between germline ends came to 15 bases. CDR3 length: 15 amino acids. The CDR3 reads CATSDLRAGSGTQYF. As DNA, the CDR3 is TGTGCCACCAGTGATTTACGTGCGGGTAGTGGGACCCAGTACTTC.

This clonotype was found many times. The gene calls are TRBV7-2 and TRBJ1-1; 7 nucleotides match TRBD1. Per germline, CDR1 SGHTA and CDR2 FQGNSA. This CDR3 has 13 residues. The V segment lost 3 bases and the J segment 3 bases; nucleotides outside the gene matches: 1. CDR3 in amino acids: CASSFDRDTEAFF. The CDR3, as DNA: TGTGCCAGCAGCTTTGACAGGGACACTGAAGCTTTCTTT.

The CDR3 sequence is CSASRGRPREPQHF. The CDR3 DNA is TGCAGTGCTTCCAGGGGCAGGCCTAGGGAGCCCCAGCATTTT. J is TRBJ1-5 and V is TRBV20-1, with D possibly matching TRBD1 (6 bases). Germline V CDR1 and CDR2: DFQATT, SNEGSKA (reference sequence). Trimming took off 5 bases at V and 8 bases at J, with 19 bases between the two ends. CDR3 length: 14 residues.

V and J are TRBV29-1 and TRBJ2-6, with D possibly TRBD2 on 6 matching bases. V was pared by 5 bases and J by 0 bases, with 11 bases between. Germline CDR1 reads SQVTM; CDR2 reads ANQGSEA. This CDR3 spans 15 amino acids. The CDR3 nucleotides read TGCAGCGTTAATCACGGGGGCTCTGGGGCCAACGTCCTGACTTTC. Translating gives CSVNHGGSGANVLTF.

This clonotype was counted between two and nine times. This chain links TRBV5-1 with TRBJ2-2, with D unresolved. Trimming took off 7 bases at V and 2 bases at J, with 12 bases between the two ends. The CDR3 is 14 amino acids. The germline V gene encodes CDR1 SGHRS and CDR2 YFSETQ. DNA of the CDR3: TGCGCCAGCGCTGTACGGGTCAACACCGGGGAGCTGTTTTTT. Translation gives CASAVRVNTGELFF.

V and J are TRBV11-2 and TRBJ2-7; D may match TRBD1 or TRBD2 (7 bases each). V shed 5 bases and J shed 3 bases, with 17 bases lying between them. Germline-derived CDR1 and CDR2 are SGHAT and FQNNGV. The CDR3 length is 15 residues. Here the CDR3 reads CASSQQGGDLYEQYF. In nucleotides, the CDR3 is TGTGCCAGCAGCCAGCAGGGGGGGGACCTCTACGAGCAGTACTTC.

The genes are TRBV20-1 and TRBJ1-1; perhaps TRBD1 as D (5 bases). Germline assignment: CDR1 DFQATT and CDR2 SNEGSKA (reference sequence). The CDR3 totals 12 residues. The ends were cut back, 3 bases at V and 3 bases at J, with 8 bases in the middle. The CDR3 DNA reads TGCAGTGCTAGTTACAGGCACACTGAAGCTTTCTTT. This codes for CSASYRHTEAFF.

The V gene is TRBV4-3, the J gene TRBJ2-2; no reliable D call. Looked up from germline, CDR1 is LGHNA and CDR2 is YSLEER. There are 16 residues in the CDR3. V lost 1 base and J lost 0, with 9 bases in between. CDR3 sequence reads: CASSQADGPNTGELFF. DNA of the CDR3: TGCGCCAGCAGCCAAGCGGACGGCCCGAACACCGGGGAGCTGTTTTTT.

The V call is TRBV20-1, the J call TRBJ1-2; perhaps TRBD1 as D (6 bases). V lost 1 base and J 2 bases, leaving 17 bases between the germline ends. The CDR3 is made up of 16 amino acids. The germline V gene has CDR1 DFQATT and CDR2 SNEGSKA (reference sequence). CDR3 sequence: CSARGPPRGGNYGYTF. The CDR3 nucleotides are TGCAGTGCTAGAGGCCCGCCGAGAGGGGGGAACTATGGCTACACCTTC.

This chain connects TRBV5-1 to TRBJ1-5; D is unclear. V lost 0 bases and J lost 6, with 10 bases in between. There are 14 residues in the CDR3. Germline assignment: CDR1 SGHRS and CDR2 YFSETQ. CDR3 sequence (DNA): TGCGCCAGCAGCTTGGACAGTATGTCTCAGCCCCAGCATTTT. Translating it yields CASSLDSMSQPQHF.

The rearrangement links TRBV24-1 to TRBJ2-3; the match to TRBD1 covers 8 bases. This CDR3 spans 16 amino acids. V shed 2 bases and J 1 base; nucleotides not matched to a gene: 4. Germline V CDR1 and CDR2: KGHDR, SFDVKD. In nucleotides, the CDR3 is TGTGCCACCAGTGATTGGGGGACAGGACGCACAGATACGCAGTATTTT. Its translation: CATSDWGTGRTDTQYF.

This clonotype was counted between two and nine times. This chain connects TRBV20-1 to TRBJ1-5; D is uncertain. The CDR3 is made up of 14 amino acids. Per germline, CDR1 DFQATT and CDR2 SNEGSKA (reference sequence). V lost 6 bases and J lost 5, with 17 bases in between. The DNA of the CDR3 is TGCAGTGCCAGCGGGATGACTGACGATCAGCCCCAGCATTTT. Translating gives CSASGMTDDQPQHF.

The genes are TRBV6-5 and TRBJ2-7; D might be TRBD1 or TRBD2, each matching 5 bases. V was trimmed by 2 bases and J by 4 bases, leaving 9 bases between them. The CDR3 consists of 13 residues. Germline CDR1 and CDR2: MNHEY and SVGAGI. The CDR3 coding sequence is TGTGCCAGCAGTTACGGGGGACGATACGAGCAGTACTTC. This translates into CASSYGGRYEQYF.

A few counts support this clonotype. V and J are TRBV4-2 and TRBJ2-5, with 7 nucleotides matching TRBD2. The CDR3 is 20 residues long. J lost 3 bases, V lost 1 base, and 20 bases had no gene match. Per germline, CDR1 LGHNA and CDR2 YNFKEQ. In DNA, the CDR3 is TGTGCCAGCAGCCAAGCACCGGCAAACCAATTCGGCGGGAGAGAAGAGACCCAGTACTTC. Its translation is CASSQAPANQFGGREETQYF.

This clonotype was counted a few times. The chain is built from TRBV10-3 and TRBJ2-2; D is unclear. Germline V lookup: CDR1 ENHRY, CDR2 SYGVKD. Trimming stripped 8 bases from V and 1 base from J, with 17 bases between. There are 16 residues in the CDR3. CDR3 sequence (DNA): TGTGCCATCCATGCCGCCACCGCCTGGAACACCGGGGAGCTGTTTTTT. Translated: CAIHAATAWNTGELFF.

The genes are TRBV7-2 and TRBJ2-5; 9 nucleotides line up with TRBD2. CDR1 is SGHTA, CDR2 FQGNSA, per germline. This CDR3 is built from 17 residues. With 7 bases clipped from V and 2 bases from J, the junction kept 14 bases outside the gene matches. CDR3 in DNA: TGTGCCAGCAACGACCGAGCTCTAGCGGGGTCGCAAGAGACCCAGTACTTC. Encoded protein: CASNDRALAGSQETQYF.

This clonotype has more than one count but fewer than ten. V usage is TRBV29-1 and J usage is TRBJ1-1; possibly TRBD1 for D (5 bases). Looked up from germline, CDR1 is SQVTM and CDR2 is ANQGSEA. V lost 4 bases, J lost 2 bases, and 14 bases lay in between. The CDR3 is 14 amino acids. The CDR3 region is CSVGVKGINTEAFF. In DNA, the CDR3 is TGCAGCGTTGGAGTGAAGGGGATAAACACTGAAGCTTTCTTT.

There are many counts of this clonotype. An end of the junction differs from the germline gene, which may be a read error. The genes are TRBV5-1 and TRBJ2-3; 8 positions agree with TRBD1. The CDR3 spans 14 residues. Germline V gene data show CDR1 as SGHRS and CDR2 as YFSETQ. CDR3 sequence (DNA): TGTGCCAGCAGCTTAGACAGGGGTGCAGATACGCAGTATTTT. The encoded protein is CASSLDRGADTQYF.

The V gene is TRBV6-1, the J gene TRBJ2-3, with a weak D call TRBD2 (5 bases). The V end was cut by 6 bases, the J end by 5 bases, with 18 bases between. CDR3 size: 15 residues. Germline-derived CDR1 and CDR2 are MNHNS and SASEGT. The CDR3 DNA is TGTGCCAGCAGACTACCGGGCTCGGGGAAAGATACGCAGTATTTT. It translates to CASRLPGSGKDTQYF.

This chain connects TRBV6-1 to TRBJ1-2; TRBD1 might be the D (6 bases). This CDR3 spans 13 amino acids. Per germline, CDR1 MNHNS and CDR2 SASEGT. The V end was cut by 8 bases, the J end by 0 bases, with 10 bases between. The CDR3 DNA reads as TGTGCCAGCCAGGGGAACCCTAACTATGGCTACACCTTC. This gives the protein CASQGNPNYGYTF.

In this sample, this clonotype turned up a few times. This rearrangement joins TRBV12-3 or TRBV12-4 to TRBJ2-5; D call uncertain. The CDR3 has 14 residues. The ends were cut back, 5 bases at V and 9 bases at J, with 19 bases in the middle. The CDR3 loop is CASSRRDSIRSQYF. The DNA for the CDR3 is TGTGCCAGCAGTCGCCGCGACTCAATACGATCCCAGTACTTC.